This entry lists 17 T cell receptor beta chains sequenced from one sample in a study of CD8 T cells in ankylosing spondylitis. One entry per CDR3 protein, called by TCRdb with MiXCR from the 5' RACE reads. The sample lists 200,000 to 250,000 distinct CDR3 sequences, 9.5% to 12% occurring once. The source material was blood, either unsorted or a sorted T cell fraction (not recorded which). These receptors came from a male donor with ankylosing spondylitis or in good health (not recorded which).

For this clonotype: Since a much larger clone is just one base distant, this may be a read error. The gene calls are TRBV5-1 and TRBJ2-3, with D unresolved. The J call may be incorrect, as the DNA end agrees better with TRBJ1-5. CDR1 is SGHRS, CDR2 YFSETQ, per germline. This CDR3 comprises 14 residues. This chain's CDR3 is CASSLNRDTDTQHF. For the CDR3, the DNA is TGCGCCAGCAGTCTGAACAGAGACACAGATACGCAGCATTTT.

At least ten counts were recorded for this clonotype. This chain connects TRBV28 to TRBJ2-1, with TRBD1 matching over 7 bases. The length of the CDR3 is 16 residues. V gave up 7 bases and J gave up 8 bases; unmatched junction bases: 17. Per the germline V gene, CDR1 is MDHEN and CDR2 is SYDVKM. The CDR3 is CASIPRSGQDLYEQFF. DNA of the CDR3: TGTGCCAGCATTCCCCGGTCCGGACAGGACTTGTATGAGCAGTTCTTC.

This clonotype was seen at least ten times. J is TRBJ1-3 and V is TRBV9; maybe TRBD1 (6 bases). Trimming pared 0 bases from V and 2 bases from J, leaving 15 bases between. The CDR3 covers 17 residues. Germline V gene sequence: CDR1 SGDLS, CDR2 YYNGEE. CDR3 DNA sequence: TGTGCCAGCAGCGTAGCTGGGTCGGGGGCGCCTGGAAACACCATATATTTT. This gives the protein CASSVAGSGAPGNTIYF.

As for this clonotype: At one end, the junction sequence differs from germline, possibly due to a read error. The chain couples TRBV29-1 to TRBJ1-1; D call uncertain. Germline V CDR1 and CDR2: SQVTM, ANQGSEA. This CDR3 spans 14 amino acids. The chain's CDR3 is CSVEGLAANAEAFF. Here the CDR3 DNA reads TGCAGCGTTGAGGGTTTAGCAGCGAACGCTGAAGCTTTCTTT.

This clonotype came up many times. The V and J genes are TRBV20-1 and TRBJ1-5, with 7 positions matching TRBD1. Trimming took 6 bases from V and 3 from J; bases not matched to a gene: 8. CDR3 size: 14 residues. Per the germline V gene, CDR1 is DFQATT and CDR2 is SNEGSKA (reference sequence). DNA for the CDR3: TGCAGTGCGGACACAGGGGCCAACAATCAGCCCCAGCATTTT. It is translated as CSADTGANNQPQHF.

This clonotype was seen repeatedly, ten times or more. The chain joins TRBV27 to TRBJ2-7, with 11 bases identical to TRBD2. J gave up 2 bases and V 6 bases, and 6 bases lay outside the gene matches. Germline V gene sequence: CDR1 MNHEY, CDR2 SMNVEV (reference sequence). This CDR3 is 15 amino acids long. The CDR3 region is CASRVAGGPAYEQYF. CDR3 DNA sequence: TGTGCCAGCAGGGTAGCGGGAGGGCCGGCCTACGAGCAGTACTTC.

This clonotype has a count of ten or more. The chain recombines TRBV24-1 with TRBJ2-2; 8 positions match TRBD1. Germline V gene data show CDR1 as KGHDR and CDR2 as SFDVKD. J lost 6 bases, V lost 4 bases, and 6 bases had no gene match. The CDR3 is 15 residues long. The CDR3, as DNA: TGTGCCACCAGTGACCGGACAGGGAGGCCCGGGGAGCTGTTTTTT. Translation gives CATSDRTGRPGELFF.

CDR3 coding DNA: TGTGCCAGCAGCCTGGGCCACGTCGAGACTGAAGCTTTCTTT. Amino acids: CASSLGHVETEAFF. The chain links TRBV3-1 to TRBJ1-1, with D uncertain. The length of the CDR3 is 14 residues. V lost 4 bases to trimming and J lost 5 bases, with 14 bases between them. The germline V gene has CDR1 LGHDT and CDR2 YNNKEL (reference sequence). Based on the CDR3 plus reference TRBV3-1 and TRBJ1-1, the full variable domain is DTAVSQTPKYLVTQMGNDKSIKCEQNLGHDTMYWYKQDSKKFLKIMFSYNNKELIINETVPNRFSPKSPDKAHLNLHINSLELGDSAVYFCASSLGHVETEAFFGQGTRLTVV.

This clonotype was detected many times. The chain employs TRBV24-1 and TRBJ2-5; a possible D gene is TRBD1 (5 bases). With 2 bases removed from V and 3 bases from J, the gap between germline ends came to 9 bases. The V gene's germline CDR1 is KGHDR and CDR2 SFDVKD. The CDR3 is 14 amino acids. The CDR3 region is CATSDWSTEETQYF. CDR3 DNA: TGTGCCACCAGTGATTGGTCGACAGAAGAGACCCAGTACTTC.

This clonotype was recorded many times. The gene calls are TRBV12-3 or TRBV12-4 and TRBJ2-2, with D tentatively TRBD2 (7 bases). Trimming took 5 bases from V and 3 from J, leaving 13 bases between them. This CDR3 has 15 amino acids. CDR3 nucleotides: TGTGCCAGCAGTAAGGGGGGGCCTGACACCGGGGAGCTGTTTTTT. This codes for CASSKGGPDTGELFF.

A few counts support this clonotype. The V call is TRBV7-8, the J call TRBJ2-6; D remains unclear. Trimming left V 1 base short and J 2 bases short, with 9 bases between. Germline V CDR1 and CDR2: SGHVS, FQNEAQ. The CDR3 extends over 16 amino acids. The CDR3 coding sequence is TGTGCCAGCAGCTTAGTGGCCGACCCTGGGGCCAACGTCCTGACTTTC. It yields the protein CASSLVADPGANVLTF.

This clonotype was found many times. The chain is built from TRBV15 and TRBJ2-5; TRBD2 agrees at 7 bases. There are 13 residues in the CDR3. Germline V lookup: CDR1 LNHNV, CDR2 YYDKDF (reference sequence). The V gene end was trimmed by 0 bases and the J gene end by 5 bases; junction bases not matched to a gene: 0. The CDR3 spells CATSREREETQYF. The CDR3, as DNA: TGTGCCACCAGCAGAGAGCGGGAGGAGACCCAGTACTTC.

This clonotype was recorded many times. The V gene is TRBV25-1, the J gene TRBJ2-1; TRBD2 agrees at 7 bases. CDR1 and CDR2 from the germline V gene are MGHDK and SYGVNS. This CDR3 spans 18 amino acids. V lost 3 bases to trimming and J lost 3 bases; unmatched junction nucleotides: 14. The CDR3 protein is CASSEPASGREYYNEQFF. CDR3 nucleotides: TGTGCCAGCAGTGAGCCAGCCTCGGGGCGGGAGTACTACAATGAGCAGTTCTTC.

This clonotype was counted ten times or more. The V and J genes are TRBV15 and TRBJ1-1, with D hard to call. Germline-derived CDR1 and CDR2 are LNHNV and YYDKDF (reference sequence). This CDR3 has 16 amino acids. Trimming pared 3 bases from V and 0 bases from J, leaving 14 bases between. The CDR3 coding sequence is TGTGCCACCAGCAGTGACCTTCTGGTGTTGAACACTGAAGCTTTCTTT. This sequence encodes CATSSDLLVLNTEAFF.

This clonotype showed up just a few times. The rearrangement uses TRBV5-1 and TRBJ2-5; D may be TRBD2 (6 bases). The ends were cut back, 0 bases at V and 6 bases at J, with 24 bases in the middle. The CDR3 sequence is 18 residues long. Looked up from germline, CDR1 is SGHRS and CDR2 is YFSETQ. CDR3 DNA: TGCGCCAGCAGCTTGGGGTATAGGGGACTTCTTGTACCCCAGACCCAGTACTTC. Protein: CASSLGYRGLLVPQTQYF. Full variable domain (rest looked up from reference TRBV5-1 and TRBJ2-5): KAGVTQTPRYLIKTRGQQVTLSCSPISGHRSVSWYQQTPGQGLQFLFEYFSETQRNKGNFPGRFSGRQFSNSRSEMNVSTLELGDSALYLCASSLGYRGLLVPQTQYFGPGTRLLVL.

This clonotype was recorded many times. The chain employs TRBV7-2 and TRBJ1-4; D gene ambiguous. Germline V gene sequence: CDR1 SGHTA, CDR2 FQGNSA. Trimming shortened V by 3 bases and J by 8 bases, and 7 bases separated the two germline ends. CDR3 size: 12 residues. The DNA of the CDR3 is TGTGCCAGCAGCTTGTTTGGAGAAAAACTGTTTTTT. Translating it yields CASSLFGEKLFF.

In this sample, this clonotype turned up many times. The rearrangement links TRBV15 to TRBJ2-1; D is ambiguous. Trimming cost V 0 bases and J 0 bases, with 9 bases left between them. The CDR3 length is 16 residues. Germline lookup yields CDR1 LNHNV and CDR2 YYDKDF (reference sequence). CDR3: CATSRETPSSYNEQFF. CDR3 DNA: TGTGCCACCAGCAGAGAGACTCCTAGCTCCTACAATGAGCAGTTCTTC.